This T cell receptor beta chain derives from a study of T cells in Graves' hyperthyroidism and ophthalmopathy. Germline V gene sequence: CDR1 MNHNS, CDR2 SASEGT. The CDR3 extends over 16 amino acids. The junction had 10 bases not matched to a gene; V was cut back by 6 bases and J by 0 bases. Amplification yielded TCR beta CDR3 regions, with RNA transcripts as the source. The TCR CDR3 first-round RT-PCR relied on the HTBI primer set. TCRdb redid the calling of the multiplex PCR reads with MiXCR, one entry per CDR3 protein. The sample consists of a few hundred thousand distinct CDR3 sequences, around 15% of them appearing once. The table lists this clonotype with many counts. Its antigen remains unidentified. Study-wide results and limits: Separation of ophthalmopathy from stable hyperthyroidism was achieved by a 13 V-J model. Appearing also in blood were most of the thyroid clonotypes expanded above 0.001.

Inclusion characteristics of ophthalmopathy patients comprised a Clinical Activity Score of at least 3, a NOSPECS grade of at least 4, and duration under 3 months. Exclusion followed for patients with uncontrolled infection, other autoimmune disease, pregnancy or lactation. The source of this sequence is a woman aged 55-70 years with Graves' ophthalmopathy. Sample: blood. This chain links TRBV6-1 with TRBJ2-7; 8 nucleotides agree with TRBD1. The CDR3 DNA sequence: TGTGCCAGCAGACCATCCACAGGGGGGATCTCCTACGAGCAGTACTTC. It yields the protein CASRPSTGGISYEQYF.